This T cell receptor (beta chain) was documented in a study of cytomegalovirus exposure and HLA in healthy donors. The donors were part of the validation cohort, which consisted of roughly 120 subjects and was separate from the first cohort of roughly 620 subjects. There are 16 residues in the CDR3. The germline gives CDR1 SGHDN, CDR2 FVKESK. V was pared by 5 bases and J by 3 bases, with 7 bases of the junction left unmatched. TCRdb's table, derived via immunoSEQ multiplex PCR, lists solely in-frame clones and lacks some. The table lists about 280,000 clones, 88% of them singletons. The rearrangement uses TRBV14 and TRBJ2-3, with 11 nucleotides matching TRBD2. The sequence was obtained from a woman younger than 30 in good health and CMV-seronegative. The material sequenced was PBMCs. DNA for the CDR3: TGTGCCAGCAGCAGGGGACTAGCGGTGGAAACAGATACGCAGTATTTT. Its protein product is CASSRGLAVETDTQYF.